A single sample is the source of the 26 T cell receptor beta chains below, sequenced in a study of brain T cells in children with intractable seizures. The time point here: blood from clinic visit 5 months post-surgery; TSC patient then seizure free. Assay: immunoSEQ multiplex PCR; the TCRdb copy retains only in-frame clones and omits some. The repertoire has about 320,000 clones, 85% to 95% of them found once; the top ten carry 5.5% to 6%. The specimen was peripheral blood, collected about 5 months after surgery. The receptors were sampled from a boy under two years old with tuberous sclerosis and intractable seizures.

V gene TRBV3-1 (or the pseudogene TRBV3-2) combines with J gene TRBJ2-2, with D possibly matching TRBD1 (5 bases). Deletions cut 8 bases from V and 5 bases from J, with 12 bases between. The length of the CDR3 is 13 residues. The V gene's germline CDR1 is LGHDT and CDR2 YNNKEL (reference sequence). The CDR3 spells CASGRVKTGELFF. The DNA of the CDR3 is TGTGCCAGCGGCAGGGTCAAAACCGGGGAGCTGTTTTTT.

The chain carries TRBV6-5 and TRBJ2-6; weak D call: TRBD1 (6 bases). Germline CDR1 reads MNHEY; CDR2 reads SVGAGI. With 6 bases removed from V and 1 base from J, the gap between germline ends came to 10 bases. This CDR3 is built from 15 residues. CDR3 sequence reads: CASSSTGSGANVLTF. The CDR3 nucleotides are TGTGCCAGCAGCTCAACAGGGTCTGGGGCCAACGTCCTGACTTTC.

The chain is built from TRBV6-4 and TRBJ2-1; 8 nucleotides match TRBD1. Germline loops: CDR1 MRHNA, CDR2 SNTAGT. The V segment lost 5 bases and the J segment 9 bases; nucleotides outside the gene matches: 9. CDR3 length: 14 residues. The CDR3: CASSPEDRAGEQFF. For the CDR3, the DNA is TGTGCCAGCAGTCCTGAGGACAGGGCCGGTGAGCAGTTCTTC.

The chain recombines TRBV27 with TRBJ1-1, with D unresolved. Trimming left V 3 bases short and J 10 bases short, with 9 bases between. Germline-derived CDR1 and CDR2 are MNHEY and SMNVEV (reference sequence). The CDR3 extends over 11 amino acids. CDR3: CASSFGRVAFF. DNA for the CDR3: TGTGCCAGCAGTTTCGGGCGGGTAGCTTTCTTT.

V gene TRBV5-1 combines with J gene TRBJ1-4; 9 positions match TRBD1. Germline CDR1 reads SGHRS; CDR2 reads YFSETQ. V lost 5 bases to trimming and J lost 5 bases; unmatched junction nucleotides: 4. The CDR3 consists of 14 residues. For the CDR3, the DNA is TGCGCCAGCAGTTCGGGACAGGGAAATGAAAAACTGTTTTTT. It encodes CASSSGQGNEKLFF.

The V gene is TRBV9, the J gene TRBJ1-4, with unresolved D. CDR1 is SGDLS and CDR2 is YYNGEE in the germline V gene. V was shortened by 4 bases and J by 4 bases, with 11 bases between the two germline ends. CDR3 length: 14 residues. The CDR3 loop reads CASSPDGRNEKLFF. CDR3 bases: TGTGCCAGCAGCCCCGACGGCCGTAATGAAAAACTGTTTTTT.

The V and J genes are TRBV4-1 and TRBJ1-2; D call uncertain. Germline-derived CDR1 and CDR2 are MGHRA and YSYEKL. This CDR3 spans 16 amino acids. Trimming left V 1 base short and J 4 bases short, with 16 bases between. For the CDR3, the DNA is TGCGCCAGCAGCCAAGTAGCAGGCCTCCCGGGCTATGGCTACACCTTC. Translation gives CASSQVAGLPGYGYTF.

This chain connects TRBV5-1 to TRBJ2-3, with 10 nucleotides matching TRBD1. Trimming cost V 4 bases and J 2 bases; bases outside gene matches: 7. CDR3 length: 16 amino acids. Germline CDR1 is SGHRS and CDR2 is YFSETQ. The CDR3 here is CASSPMTGGITDTQYF. The DNA for the CDR3 is TGCGCCAGCAGCCCCATGACAGGGGGCATCACAGATACGCAGTATTTT.

The chain links TRBV6-5 to TRBJ2-3, with TRBD2 identical over 11 bases. From germline, CDR1 is MNHEY and CDR2 SVGAGI. The ends lost 8 bases at V and 3 bases at J; junction bases unmatched: 7. This CDR3 is 15 amino acids long. The CDR3 DNA reads as TGTGCCAGCCGACCCGGGACTAGCGGAACAGATACGCAGTATTTT. Encoded protein: CASRPGTSGTDTQYF.

V and J are TRBV2 and TRBJ2-7; 13 bases fit TRBD2. From germline, CDR1 is SNHLY and CDR2 FYNNEI. CDR3 length: 15 residues. After removal of 10 bases from V and 9 bases from J, the junction contained 15 bases not matched to a gene. The CDR3 spells CATMTSGGTGQGQYF. The CDR3 DNA is TGTGCCACTATGACTAGCGGGGGGACAGGACAAGGGCAGTACTTC. The complete variable domain, with remaining parts taken from reference TRBV2 and TRBJ2-7, reads EPEVTQTPSHQVTQMGQEVILRCVPISNHLYFYWYRQILGQKVEFLVSFYNNEISEKSEIFDDQFSVERPDGSNFTLKIRSTKLEDSAMYFCATMTSGGTGQGQYFGPGTRLTVT.

This chain uses TRBV6-5 with TRBJ1-2; a possible D gene is TRBD1 (6 bases). The CDR3 has 14 amino acids. V was clipped by 2 bases and J by 7 bases, with 14 bases between them. Germline CDR1 and CDR2: MNHEY and SVGAGI. CDR3 sequence reads: CASSYDRRAAGYTF. The CDR3 DNA follows: TGTGCCAGCAGTTACGACAGGAGGGCTGCTGGCTACACCTTC.

V gene TRBV6-5 combines with J gene TRBJ2-1; D is tentatively TRBD1 or TRBD2 (5 bases each). Germline CDR1 and CDR2: MNHEY and SVGAGI. V lost 7 bases and J 1 base, leaving 11 bases between the germline ends. The CDR3 covers 14 residues. The CDR3 here is CASNRGGSYNEQFF. CDR3 DNA sequence: TGTGCCAGCAACCGGGGCGGATCCTACAATGAGCAGTTCTTC.

V and J are TRBV5-1 and TRBJ2-7; D unclear. CDR1 is SGHRS and CDR2 is YFSETQ in the germline V gene. This CDR3 is built from 15 residues. The V gene lost 0 bases and the J gene lost 3 bases, with 13 bases spanning the gap. The CDR3 DNA is TGCGCCAGCAGCTTGGTAGGACCGCCGGGCTACGAGCAGTACTTC. It encodes CASSLVGPPGYEQYF.

The rearrangement links TRBV11-2 to TRBJ1-2; D is unresolved. CDR1 is SGHAT and CDR2 is FQNNGV in the germline V gene. This CDR3 contains 12 residues. Between the trimmed V and J ends, which lost 4 bases and 1 base, there was a span of 4 bases. CDR3 loop: CASSYSNYGYTF. CDR3 nucleotide sequence: TGTGCCAGCAGCTACAGTAACTATGGCTACACCTTC.

The chain recombines TRBV24-1 with TRBJ2-2, with a weak D call TRBD2 (6 bases). CDR1 and CDR2 from the germline V gene are KGHDR and SFDVKD. This CDR3 has 15 residues. V lost 8 bases and J lost 0, with 12 bases in between. DNA for the CDR3: TGTGCCACCAAGTCTAGCGAGGCGAACACCGGGGAGCTGTTTTTT. It specifies CATKSSEANTGELFF.

The chain couples TRBV27 to TRBJ2-1; TRBD2 might be the D (6 bases). The V end lost 1 base, the J end lost 5 bases, and 21 bases lay between the germline ends. Germline V gives CDR1 MNHEY, CDR2 SMNVEV (reference sequence). This CDR3 is 18 amino acids long. The CDR3: CASSLFPMAGTSDNEQFF. CDR3 nucleotide sequence: TGTGCCAGCAGTTTATTTCCCATGGCGGGGACGAGTGACAATGAGCAGTTCTTC.

This rearrangement joins TRBV5-1 to TRBJ2-7; the match to TRBD1 covers 7 bases. CDR1 is SGHRS and CDR2 is YFSETQ in the germline V gene. The CDR3 sequence is 15 residues long. V gave up 1 base and J gave up 4 bases; unmatched junction bases: 8. The CDR3 sequence: CASSLLTGAIYEQYF. The CDR3 DNA is TGCGCCAGCAGCTTGTTAACAGGGGCAATTTACGAGCAGTACTTC.

With respect to this clone: At the DNA level, this CDR3 is encoded by other sequences in the same sample as well. The chain combines TRBV30 with TRBJ2-5; TRBD2 matches at 7 bases. This CDR3 is 11 amino acids long. V trimming: 3 bases; J trimming: 5 bases; junction bases outside the gene matches: 0. CDR1 is GTSNPN and CDR2 is SVGIG in the germline V gene (reference sequence). The CDR3 protein is CAWSGGETQYF. CDR3 coding DNA: TGTGCCTGGAGCGGGGGGGAGACCCAGTACTTC.

Remarks on this clone: The identical CDR3 is also encoded by other nucleotide sequences in the sample. The V gene is TRBV9, the J gene TRBJ2-1; D is uncertain. The ends were cut back, 0 bases at V and 2 bases at J, with 9 bases in the middle. The CDR3 is 15 residues long. Per the germline V gene, CDR1 is SGDLS and CDR2 is YYNGEE. CDR3 bases: TGTGCCAGCAGCGTAGGTGGGCGGACCTACAATGAGCAGTTCTTC. Translated, it gives CASSVGGRTYNEQFF.

This clone appeared a few times. The chain links TRBV4-1 to TRBJ1-5, with D hard to call. The CDR3 has 14 residues. CDR1 and CDR2 (germline): MGHRA, YSYEKL. Trimming removed 1 base from V and 7 bases from J, with 11 bases in between. The CDR3 region has the DNA TGCGCCAGCAGCCAAGTCGAGGGTGGGCAGCCCCAGCATTTT. It translates to CASSQVEGGQPQHF.

The chain carries TRBV11-3 and TRBJ1-1; D uncertain. V gave up 0 bases and J gave up 1 base, with 3 bases separating them. Germline V gene lookup returns CDR1 SGHNT and CDR2 YENEEA. The CDR3 extends over 13 amino acids. CDR3 bases: TGTGCCAGCAGCTTAGAGCAGAACACTGAAGCTTTCTTT. Its protein product is CASSLEQNTEAFF.

The V gene is TRBV5-6, the J gene TRBJ2-5, with D perhaps matching TRBD2 (6 bases). Germline V gene lookup returns CDR1 SGHDT and CDR2 YYEEEE. This CDR3 comprises 14 residues. V gave up 4 bases and J gave up 5 bases, with 15 bases separating them. CDR3 protein: CASSQGPGEETQYF. The DNA for the CDR3 is TGTGCCAGCAGCCAAGGGCCGGGGGAGGAGACCCAGTACTTC.

The chain links TRBV19 to TRBJ2-5; 10 bases fit TRBD2. The CDR3 has 16 amino acids. Germline V gives CDR1 LNHDA, CDR2 SQIVND (reference sequence). Unmatched junction bases numbered 9, after V lost 4 bases and J lost 4 bases. CDR3 sequence reads: CASSTGAGGLGETQYF. As DNA, the CDR3 is TGTGCCAGTAGTACTGGAGCGGGGGGGCTGGGAGAGACCCAGTACTTC. Full variable domain (missing parts from reference TRBV19 and TRBJ2-5): DGGITQSPKYLFRKEGQNVTLSCEQNLNHDAMYWYRQDPGQGLRLIYYSQIVNDFQKGDIAEGYSVSREKKESFPLTVTSAQKNPTAFYLCASSTGAGGLGETQYFGPGTRLLVL.

This clone showed up just once. The chain couples TRBV14 to TRBJ2-5, with D unresolved. The CDR3 extends over 13 amino acids. The V end lost 0 bases, the J end lost 5 bases, and 7 bases lay between the germline ends. The germline V gene encodes CDR1 SGHDN and CDR2 FVKESK. This CDR3 reads CASSQELGETQYF. The CDR3 DNA is TGTGCCAGCAGCCAAGAACTTGGGGAGACCCAGTACTTC.

This chain links TRBV4-2 with TRBJ2-3; 7 positions match TRBD2. J was trimmed by 2 bases and V by 0 bases; bases with no gene match: 11. This CDR3 is 18 amino acids long. Per the germline V gene, CDR1 is LGHNA and CDR2 is YNFKEQ. The CDR3 loop is CASSQDPEASGFTDTQYF. The CDR3, as DNA: TGTGCCAGCAGCCAAGACCCGGAGGCTAGCGGTTTCACAGATACGCAGTATTTT.

The V call is TRBV12-5, the J call TRBJ1-6, with D maybe TRBD1 (6 bases). The CDR3 is made up of 19 amino acids. The V end lost 2 bases, the J end lost 0 bases, and 17 bases lay between the germline ends. The V gene's germline CDR1 is LGHNT and CDR2 FRNRAP. CDR3 nucleotide sequence: TGTGCTAGTGGTTTGATCCTGACAGGAGGAAGCTCCTATAATTCACCCCTCCACTTT. Its protein is CASGLILTGGSSYNSPLHF.